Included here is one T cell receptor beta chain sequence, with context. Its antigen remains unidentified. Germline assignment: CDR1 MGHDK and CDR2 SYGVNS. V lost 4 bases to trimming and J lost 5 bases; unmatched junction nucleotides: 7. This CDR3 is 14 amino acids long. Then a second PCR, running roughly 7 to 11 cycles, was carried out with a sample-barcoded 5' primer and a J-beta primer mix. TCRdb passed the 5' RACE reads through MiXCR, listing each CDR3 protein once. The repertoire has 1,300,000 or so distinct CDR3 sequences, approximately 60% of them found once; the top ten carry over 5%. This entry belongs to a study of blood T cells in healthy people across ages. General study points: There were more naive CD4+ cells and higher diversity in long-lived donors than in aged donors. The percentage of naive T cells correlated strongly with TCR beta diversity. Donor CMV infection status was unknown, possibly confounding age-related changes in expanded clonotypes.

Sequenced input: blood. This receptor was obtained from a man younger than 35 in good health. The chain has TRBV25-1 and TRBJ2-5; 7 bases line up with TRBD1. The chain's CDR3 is CASSGPGQWETQYF. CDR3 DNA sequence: TGTGCCAGCAGTGGCCCGGGACAGTGGGAGACCCAGTACTTC.